The 12 T cell receptor beta chains in this list originate from one sample, sequenced in a study of human T cells and chemical hapten exposure. TCRdb independently ran MiXCR on the RACE reads; one entry per CDR3 protein. There are about 76,000 distinct CDR3 sequences in the sample; roughly 13% occur only once, and approximately 6.2% lies in the top ten. The time point is: patch test 3, about 24 weeks after DPC sensitization. Treatment denoted: therapeutic diphenylcyclopropenone sensitization with weekly scalp DPC. Specimen: whole blood, collected in connection with sensitization to the hapten diphenylcyclopropenone (DPC). All receptors derive from a woman aged 45-60 years with alopecia areata. Some clones in this sample may be carry-over from other donors' samples.

This clonotype was counted ten times or more. The chain has TRBV20-1 and TRBJ1-6, with D perhaps TRBD1 (6 bases). V was cut by 3 bases and J by 11 bases, with 20 bases left in between. This CDR3 is 15 amino acids long. CDR1 DFQATT and CDR2 SNEGSKA come from the germline V gene (reference sequence). The CDR3 sequence is CSASLRRGDKAPLHF. CDR3 in DNA: TGCAGTGCTAGTTTGCGCAGGGGAGATAAAGCACCCCTCCACTTT.

This clonotype came up a few times. The V gene is TRBV6-6, the J gene TRBJ2-3; perhaps TRBD2 as D (5 bases). CDR3 length: 13 residues. CDR1 is MNHNY, CDR2 SVGAGI, per germline (reference sequence). Between the trimmed V and J ends, which lost 6 bases and 2 bases, there was a span of 9 bases. CDR3 DNA sequence: TGTGCCAGCAGGCGTGACTACACAGATACGCAGTATTTT. This gives the protein CASRRDYTDTQYF.

This clonotype was counted only a few times. This rearrangement joins TRBV20-1 to TRBJ2-3; the D gene is possibly TRBD1 (5 bases). V shed 7 bases and J shed 6 bases, with 8 bases lying between them. The CDR3 is made up of 10 amino acids. Germline V gives CDR1 DFQATT, CDR2 SNEGSKA (reference sequence). DNA of the CDR3: TGCAGTGTACCAGGGGATACGCAGTATTTT. Residues: CSVPGDTQYF.

This clonotype was seen a few times. The CDR3: CASSLAGTSSEQFF. In DNA form, the CDR3 reads TGTGCCAGCAGCTTAGCGGGGACTAGCAGTGAGCAGTTCTTC. This sequence joins TRBV7-6 and TRBJ2-1, with TRBD2 matching over 9 bases. From germline, CDR1 is SGHVS and CDR2 FNYEAQ. J lost 9 bases, V lost 0 bases, and 3 bases had no gene match. This CDR3 comprises 14 residues. Variable domain in full (rest from reference TRBV7-6 and TRBJ2-1): GAGVSQSPRYKVTKRGQDVALRCDPISGHVSLYWYRQALGQGPEFLTYFNYEAQQDKSGLPNDRFSAERPEGSISTLTIQRTEQRDSAMYRCASSLAGTSSEQFFGPGTRLTVL.

V and J are TRBV6-5 and TRBJ1-5; D possibly corresponds to TRBD1 (6 bases). Between the trimmed V and J ends, which lost 4 bases and 6 bases, there was a span of 16 bases. The germline V gene encodes CDR1 MNHEY and CDR2 SVGAGI. The CDR3 is made up of 15 amino acids. Here the CDR3 DNA reads TGTGCCAGCAGTTCAAGGGGGTATGGTGGTCAGCCCCAGCATTTT. Translated, it gives CASSSRGYGGQPQHF.

This clonotype was counted only a few times. This chain connects TRBV20-1 to TRBJ2-5, with D tentatively TRBD1 or TRBD2 (6 bases each). The CDR3 consists of 12 residues. Germline V gene data show CDR1 as DFQATT and CDR2 as SNEGSKA (reference sequence). V was trimmed by 5 bases and J by 4 bases, leaving 11 bases between them. The CDR3 nucleotides are TGCAGTGCTTGGGGGGCAGGAGAGACCCAGTACTTC. Translated, it gives CSAWGAGETQYF.

In its sample, this clonotype was seen many times. J is TRBJ2-5 and V is TRBV7-6; 10 nucleotides line up with TRBD2. This CDR3 has 17 amino acids. Germline trimming cut 2 bases from V and 2 bases from J; bases unmatched to any gene: 8. From germline, CDR1 is SGHVS and CDR2 FNYEAQ. The DNA for the CDR3 is TGTGCCAGCAGCTTATCCCCTAGCGGGAGTCTACAAGAGACCCAGTACTTC. Amino acid sequence: CASSLSPSGSLQETQYF.

The V and J genes are TRBV7-2 and TRBJ2-7; the D is unclear. The ends were cut back, 5 bases at V and 4 bases at J, with 12 bases in the middle. The CDR3 covers 13 residues. Germline V lookup: CDR1 SGHTA, CDR2 FQGNSA. CDR3 sequence reads: CASSLPVQYEQYF. CDR3 in DNA: TGTGCCAGCAGCCTCCCGGTGCAATACGAGCAGTACTTC.

This clonotype was observed many times. Here the CDR3 reads CSGEGNTEAFF. In nucleotides, the CDR3 is TGCAGCGGGGAGGGTAACACTGAAGCTTTCTTT. This chain connects TRBV29-1 to TRBJ1-1; D not certain. Germline V lookup: CDR1 SQVTM, CDR2 ANQGSEA. V lost 7 bases and J 2 bases, leaving 8 bases between the germline ends. This CDR3 has 11 residues.

This clonotype occurred many times. V gene TRBV5-1 combines with J gene TRBJ2-1, with D uncertain. Germline V gene lookup returns CDR1 SGHRS and CDR2 YFSETQ. The CDR3 loop spans 15 amino acids. Trimming took off 0 bases at V and 3 bases at J, with 10 bases between the two ends. The CDR3 loop is CASSLVQPDYNEQFF. The CDR3 nucleotides read TGCGCCAGCAGCTTGGTACAGCCGGACTACAATGAGCAGTTCTTC.

The gene calls are TRBV30 and TRBJ2-5; D not resolved. With 0 bases removed from V and 4 bases from J, the gap between germline ends came to 9 bases. The CDR3 has 13 residues. CDR1 and CDR2 from the germline V gene are GTSNPN and SVGIG (reference sequence). DNA of the CDR3: TGTGCCTGGAGTGTACTGACGCGAGAGACCCAGTACTTC. This translates into CAWSVLTRETQYF.

V is TRBV7-9 and J is TRBJ1-6, with TRBD1 matching 7 bases. The CDR3 has 16 amino acids. With 5 bases clipped from V and 7 bases from J, the junction kept 11 bases outside the gene matches. Per the germline V gene, CDR1 is SEHNR and CDR2 is FQNEAQ (reference sequence). CDR3 protein: CASSELPGQKNSPLHF. CDR3 DNA sequence: TGTGCCAGCAGCGAATTACCGGGACAGAAGAATTCACCCCTCCACTTT. The full variable domain, in which reference TRBV7-9 and TRBJ1-6 provide the parts outside the CDR3, is DTGVSQNPRHKITKRGQNVTFRCDPISEHNRLYWYRQTLGQGPEFLTYFQNEAQLEKSRLLSDRFSAERPKGSFSTLEIQRTEQGDSAMYLCASSELPGQKNSPLHFGNGTRLTVT.